Listed below are T cell receptor beta chains from one sample, sequenced in a study of blood T cell repertoires in COVID-19. Measured with immunoSEQ multiplex PCR; TCRdb has only the in-frame clones, and not every one. The data hold 150,000 to 200,000 clones, with around 89% observed a single time. The sequenced sample consisted of peripheral blood. The receptor set was obtained from a human donor in a cohort sampled during active COVID-19. Each CDR3 is given with its conserved first and last residue. D genes are given only for firm matches. Not all rows give a size; the values are once, few, many and, for expanded clones, a class.

.,TRBV4-2,TRBJ2-7,.,TGTGCCAGCAGCCAAGACCCCAGGGACGAGCAGTACTTC,CASSQDPRDEQYF
TRBD2,TRBV3-1/TRBV3-2,TRBJ2-2,.,TGTGCCAGCAGCCAAGTTAGCGGGGGGGCCGGGACCGGGGAGCTGTTTTTT,CASSQVSGGAGTGELFF
TRBD1,TRBV4-3,TRBJ1-1,once,TGCGCCAGCAGCCAAGGCCAGGGGGAGTACACTGAAGCTTTCTTT,CASSQGQGEYTEAFF
TRBD2,TRBV2,TRBJ2-1,.,TGTGCCAGCAGCGGACTAGCGGGCTACAATGAGCAGTTCTTC,CASSGLAGYNEQFF
TRBD2,TRBV9,TRBJ2-7,.,TGTGCCAGCAGCGCAACCGGGACTAGCGGGAGGGCCCGCGAGCAGTACTTC,CASSATGTSGRAREQYF
TRBD2,TRBV27,TRBJ2-7,.,TGTGCCAGCAGCTCTAGCGGGATAGGATCCGAGCAGTACTTC,CASSSSGIGSEQYF
.,TRBV6-6,TRBJ1-2,.,.,CASSQSDRVAEGAF
TRBD2,TRBV9,TRBJ2-1,.,TGTGCCAGCAGCTCCCTAGCGGGAGGCCCGTACAATGAGCAGTTCTTC,CASSSLAGGPYNEQFF
TRBD2,TRBV7-2,TRBJ2-7,once,TGTGCCAGCAGCTTTATCGTCGCGGGGGGACACGAGCAGTACTTC,CASSFIVAGGHEQYF
TRBD1,TRBV5-5,TRBJ2-7,.,TGTGCCAGCAGCTTGGGAGGGGGCACAGGGGGCGGCGAGCAGTACTTC,CASSLGGGTGGGEQYF
.,TRBV4-1,TRBJ2-7,.,TGCGCCAGCAGCCAAGATTTCAGGGGTAGTAACTACGAGCAGTACTTC,CASSQDFRGSNYEQYF
TRBD2,TRBV25-1,TRBJ2-7,.,TGTGCCAGCAGGGATAGCGGGAGGGGTAGGAACGAGCAGTACTTC,CASRDSGRGRNEQYF
.,TRBV6-6,TRBJ1-2,.,TGTGCCAGCAGTTACCCGGGGGGCTATGGCTACACCTTC,CASSYPGGYGYTF
.,TRBV6-2/TRBV6-3,TRBJ2-7,.,TGTGCCAGCAGTTACTCGGACAAGTACGAGCAGTACTTC,CASSYSDKYEQYF